The source of this T cell receptor beta chain is a study of T cell changes during pregnancy in multiple sclerosis. This table comes from immunoSEQ multiplex PCR, and its TCRdb copy is limited to in-frame clones, with some not included. The table shows tens of thousands of clones, with around 93% occurring only once. The CDR3 totals 15 residues. Germline CDR1 SGHRS, CDR2 YFSETQ. Trimming cost V 4 bases and J 2 bases, with 12 bases left between them. The sequencing here drew on peripheral blood, taken in the first trimester of pregnancy. This TCR derives from a female donor with multiple sclerosis, enrolled in a pregnancy study. The genes are TRBV5-1 and TRBJ2-2; D gene ambiguous. This chain's CDR3 is CASSHSDLNTGELFF. CDR3 sequence (DNA): TGCGCCAGCAGCCACAGTGACCTAAACACCGGGGAGCTGTTTTTT.